A single sample is the source of the 6 T cell receptor beta chains below, sequenced in a study of CD8 T cell repertoires and HIV-1 epitope variants. Their cognate antigens are unknown. Method: immunoSEQ multiplex PCR; TCRdb's copy keeps in-frame clones and lacks some. The repertoire has around 3,800 clones, about 70% of them found once; the top ten carry around 43%. The source material was cultured CD8+ T cells derived from PBMCs. Receptor source: a male donor with HIV.

This clone showed up just a few times. J is TRBJ1-2 and V is TRBV5-6, with D uncertain. The V gene lost 1 base and the J gene lost 7 bases, with 5 bases spanning the gap. CDR3 length: 11 amino acids. Germline V gene data show CDR1 as SGHDT and CDR2 as YYEEEE. The CDR3 loop is CASSLRSGYTF. The CDR3 nucleotides read TGTGCCAGCAGCTTGCGGAGTGGCTACACCTTC.

The chain uses TRBV29-1 and TRBJ2-1, with D possibly TRBD2 on 6 matching bases. V lost 4 bases and J 8 bases, leaving 12 bases between the germline ends. This CDR3 is built from 12 residues. Looked up from germline, CDR1 is SQVTM and CDR2 is ANQGSEA. CDR3 protein: CSVADSGDEQFF. The CDR3 DNA sequence: TGCAGCGTTGCTGATAGCGGAGATGAGCAGTTCTTC.

CDR3 protein: CSVEERRTGAGETQYF. CDR3 sequence (DNA): TGCAGCGTTGAAGAGAGGCGGACAGGGGCCGGAGAGACCCAGTACTTC. J is TRBJ2-5 and V is TRBV29-1; 9 nucleotides align to TRBD1. The CDR3 runs 16 residues. Trimming at V came to 0 bases and at J to 4 bases, leaving 9 bases not matched to a gene. Germline-derived CDR1 and CDR2 are SQVTM and ANQGSEA.

This chain joins TRBV7-9 and TRBJ2-6; D gene ambiguous. V lost 5 bases and J lost 0, with 14 bases in between. In germline, CDR1 is SEHNR, CDR2 FQNEAQ (reference sequence). The CDR3 sequence is 17 residues long. Here the CDR3 DNA reads TGTGCCAGCAGCCCGGTTCTCCCGAACTCTGGGGCCAACGTCCTGACTTTC. It specifies CASSPVLPNSGANVLTF.

This sequence joins TRBV29-1 and TRBJ2-2; D gene unclear. V dropped 1 base and J dropped 4 bases, with 4 bases sitting between them. CDR3 size: 12 residues. CDR1 and CDR2 from the germline V gene are SQVTM and ANQGSEA. The CDR3 protein is CSVEGGTGELFF. CDR3 DNA: TGCAGCGTTGAAGGAGGCACCGGGGAGCTGTTTTTT.

J is TRBJ2-1 and V is TRBV12-5; 10 nucleotides line up with TRBD1. CDR1 and CDR2 from the germline V gene are LGHNT and FRNRAP. The CDR3 runs 17 residues. J lost 4 bases, V lost 7 bases, and 13 bases had no gene match. The CDR3 reads CASATEGTGALYNEQFF. The CDR3 DNA follows: TGTGCTAGTGCCACGGAGGGGACAGGGGCATTATACAATGAGCAGTTCTTC.